The source of this T cell receptor (beta chain) is a study of blood T cell repertoires in COVID-19. Study information: Sample material is recorded as cDNA or gDNA derived from T cells, B-cell-depleted T cells, or PBMCs.

With V trimmed by 5 bases and J by 4 bases, 12 bases remained unmatched. Germline-derived CDR1 and CDR2 are SGHTA and FQGTGA. The CDR3 spans 17 residues. Data came from immunoSEQ multiplex PCR; TCRdb stores just in-frame clones and leaves some out. This table holds 95,000 to 150,000 clones, roughly 90% found once. The clonotype was recovered from a woman between 55 and 75 years old with COVID-19, enrolled during active disease. The sequencing sample was made of peripheral blood. J is TRBJ2-2 and V is TRBV7-3, with 8 bases that match TRBD2. DNA of the CDR3: TGTGCCAGCAGCCCATTAGCGGGGAATTCGATCACCGGGGAGCTGTTTTTT. Translation gives CASSPLAGNSITGELFF.